This T cell receptor beta chain is from a study of neurological immune-mediated disorders. Ten or more counts support this clonotype. A junction end diverges from the germline sequence, so it may reflect a read error. TCRdb independently ran MiXCR on the 5' RACE reads; one entry per CDR3 protein. The table records 55,000 to 65,000 distinct CDR3 sequences, around 3.4% of them present only once. Sequenced sample: PBMCs. The source is a woman aged 30 to 39 with multiple sclerosis.

CDR3 region: CASSQDLFENSPLNF. The CDR3 DNA reads TGTGCCAGCAGCCAAGATCTATTTGAGAATTCACCCCTCAACTTT. The chain joins TRBV3-1 to TRBJ1-6; no firm D call. The germline gives CDR1 LGHDT, CDR2 YNNKEL (reference sequence). The CDR3 consists of 15 residues.